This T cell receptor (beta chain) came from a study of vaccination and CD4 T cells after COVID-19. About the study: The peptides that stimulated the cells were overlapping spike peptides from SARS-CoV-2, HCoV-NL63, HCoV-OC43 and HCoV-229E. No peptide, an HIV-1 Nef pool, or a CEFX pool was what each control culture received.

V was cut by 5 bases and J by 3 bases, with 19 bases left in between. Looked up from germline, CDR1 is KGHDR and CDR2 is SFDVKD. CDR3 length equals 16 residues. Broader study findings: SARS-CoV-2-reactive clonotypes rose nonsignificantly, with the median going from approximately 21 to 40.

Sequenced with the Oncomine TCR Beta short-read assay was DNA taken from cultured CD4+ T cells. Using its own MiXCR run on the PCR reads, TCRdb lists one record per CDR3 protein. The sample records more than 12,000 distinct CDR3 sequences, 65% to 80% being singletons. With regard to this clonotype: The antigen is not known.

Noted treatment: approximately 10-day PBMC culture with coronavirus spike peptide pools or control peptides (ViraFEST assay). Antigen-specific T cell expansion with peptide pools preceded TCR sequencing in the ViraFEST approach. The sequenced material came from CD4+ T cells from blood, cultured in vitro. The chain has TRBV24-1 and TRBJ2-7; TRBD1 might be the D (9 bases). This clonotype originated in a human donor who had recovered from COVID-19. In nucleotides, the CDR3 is TGTGCCACCAGTGTCGGGGGGGGGACAGGGTTCTACGAGCAGTACTTC. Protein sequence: CATSVGGGTGFYEQYF.